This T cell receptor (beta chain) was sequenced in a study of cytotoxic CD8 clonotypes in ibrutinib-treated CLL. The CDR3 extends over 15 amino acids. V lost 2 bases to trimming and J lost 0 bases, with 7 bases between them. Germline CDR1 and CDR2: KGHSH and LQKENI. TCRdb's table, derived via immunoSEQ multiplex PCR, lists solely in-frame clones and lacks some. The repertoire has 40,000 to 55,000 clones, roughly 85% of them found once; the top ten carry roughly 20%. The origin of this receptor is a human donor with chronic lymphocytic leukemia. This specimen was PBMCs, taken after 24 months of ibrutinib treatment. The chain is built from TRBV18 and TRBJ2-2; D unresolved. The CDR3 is CASSPNPANTGELFF. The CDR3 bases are TGTGCCAGCTCACCAAATCCTGCGAACACCGGGGAGCTGTTTTTT.